A selection of T cell receptor beta chains follows, all from one sample in a study of PD-L1 blockade in urothelial cancer. The method was immunoSEQ multiplex PCR; TCRdb's version includes in-frame clones alone and lacks a portion of them. The sample records just under 65,000 clones, 80% to 90% being singletons. Sequencing used PBMCs, obtained around atezolizumab (anti-PD-L1) treatment. Every receptor here comes from a man between 65 and 80 years old with urothelial cancer. CDR3s include the opening cysteine and the closing phenylalanine or tryptophan. A D gene is named only where the DNA matches it firmly. Not every row has a clone size; where given, it reads once, few, many or a size class.

v_gene,abundance,j_gene,d_gene,CDR3nt,CDR3aa
TRBV28,-,TRBJ2-7,TRBD2,TGTGCCAGCAGTCCACTAGCGACCCATCGGGAGTACGAGCAGTACTTC,CASSPLATHREYEQYF
TRBV2,once,TRBJ1-5,TRBD1,TGTGCCAGCAGCGCCGGGACAGGGGGCAATCAGCCCCAGCATTTT,CASSAGTGGNQPQHF
TRBV27,-,TRBJ1-2,TRBD1,TGTGCCAGCAGTTTGGACAGGGCTTATGGCTACACCTTC,CASSLDRAYGYTF
TRBV9,-,TRBJ1-4,TRBD1,TGTGCCAGCAGCGTGGGGACAGGGGGAGGTGAAAAACTGTTTTTT,CASSVGTGGGEKLFF
TRBV10-3,-,TRBJ2-1,TRBD1,TGTGCCATCAGTGATTCGGACAGGTACAATGAGCAGTTCTTC,CAISDSDRYNEQFF
TRBV5-4,-,TRBJ1-2,TRBD1,TGTGCCAGCAGCTTGGAACCCGGGACAGGGGAATTGTCTGGCTACACCTTC,CASSLEPGTGELSGYTF
TRBV19,-,TRBJ2-3,TRBD2,TGTGCCAGTAGTATACAACTAGCGGGAAGGCCCACAGATACGCAGTATTTT,CASSIQLAGRPTDTQYF
TRBV9,-,TRBJ2-3,-,TGTGCCAGCAGCGTAAGGGGGAGGGTCACAGATACGCAGTATTTT,CASSVRGRVTDTQYF
TRBV14,-,TRBJ2-3,TRBD2,TGTGCCAGCAGCCAAGATGGCCCTACTAGCGGGAGAACAGATACGCAGTATTTT,CASSQDGPTSGRTDTQYF
TRBV10-3,-,TRBJ2-1,TRBD2,TGTGCCATCAGTGCCCAGCGGGACTCCAATGAGCAGTTCTTC,CAISAQRDSNEQFF
TRBV4-1,-,TRBJ2-7,TRBD1,TGCGCCAGCAGCCAAGGTTTAAAGGGACAGGGGAATTTTTACGAGCAGTACTTC,CASSQGLKGQGNFYEQYF
TRBV30,few,TRBJ2-7,-,TGTGCCTGGAGTACCGGAACTCGGAGCTCCTACGAGCAGTACTTC,CAWSTGTRSSYEQYF
TRBV19,once,TRBJ1-1,-,TGTGCCAGTAGTATGTTACTCAGGGACATAGGGACTGAAGCTTTCTTT,CASSMLLRDIGTEAFF
TRBV5-1,-,TRBJ2-3,TRBD2,TGCGCCAGCAGCTCAGGACTAGCGGGAGCTTCAGATACGCAGTATTTT,CASSSGLAGASDTQYF
TRBV20-1,-,TRBJ1-4,-,TGCAGTGCTTCCAGGGGTGAAAAACTGTTTTTT,CSASRGEKLFF
TRBV5-1,-,TRBJ1-2,-,TGCGCCAGCAGCGCCAGCGGGGGTATTAACTATGGCTACACCTTC,CASSASGGINYGYTF
TRBV5-5,-,TRBJ2-5,TRBD2,TGTGCCAGCAGCTTGCGCGGGAGTGATGGGGAGACCCAGTACTTC,CASSLRGSDGETQYF
TRBV5-4,-,TRBJ2-4,TRBD1,TGTGCCAGCAGCTCCTCCGGACAGGGGGCCAAAAACATTCAGTACTTC,CASSSSGQGAKNIQYF
TRBV4-2,once,TRBJ2-5,-,TGTGCCAGCAGCCAAGATCAGGGGGGAGGTGGGTCGAGGACCCAGTACTTC,CASSQDQGGGGSRTQYF
TRBV11-2,-,TRBJ2-7,TRBD2,TGTGCCAGCAGCTTTAGCGGGGCTAGCTCCTACGAGCAGTACTTC,CASSFSGASSYEQYF
TRBV25-1,once,TRBJ2-5,-,TGTGCCAGCAGTGACCTCCAAGAGACCCAGTACTTC,CASSDLQETQYF
TRBV4-3,-,TRBJ2-7,TRBD2,TGCGCCAGCAGCCCCAATCCTAGGGAGGGCCACGAGCAGTACTTC,CASSPNPREGHEQYF
TRBV28,few,TRBJ1-2,TRBD1,TGTGCCAGCTGCTCCGGGGGACAGGATTATGGCTACACCTTC,CASCSGGQDYGYTF
TRBV9,few,TRBJ2-3,TRBD2,TGTGCCAGCAGCGTAGGCGGGCTAGCGGGAGATGAGTCGGATACGCAGTATTTT,CASSVGGLAGDESDTQYF
TRBV9,-,TRBJ2-1,-,TGTGCCAGCAGCGTAGCTCTTGGTGTTAGCTCCTACAATGAGCAGTTCTTC,CASSVALGVSSYNEQFF
TRBV6-1,-,TRBJ2-1,TRBD1,TGTGCCAGCAGTGAAGGACAGGGTTGGTTCTTC,CASSEGQGWFF
TRBV9,-,TRBJ2-3,TRBD2,TGTGCCAGCAGCGTAGCACTAGCGAACACAGATACGCAGTATTTT,CASSVALANTDTQYF
TRBV5-4,-,TRBJ2-2,-,TGTGCCAGCAGACCGGACAACACGAACACCGGGGAGCTGTTTTTT,CASRPDNTNTGELFF
TRBV11-3,-,TRBJ1-1,-,TGTGCCAGCAGCCTCGGAGGGGACACTGAAGCTTTCTTT,CASSLGGDTEAFF
TRBV10-3,-,TRBJ2-7,TRBD1,TGTGCCATCAGAGCCCCGGGACAGGGGAACGAGCAGTACTTC,CAIRAPGQGNEQYF
TRBV11-2,-,TRBJ2-1,TRBD2,TGTGCCAGCAGCTTAGTGGGAGGGGAGCAGTTCTTC,CASSLVGGEQFF
TRBV19,-,TRBJ2-1,-,TGTGCCAGTAGTATACGGGTAGACTCCTACAATGAGCAGTTCTTC,CASSIRVDSYNEQFF
TRBV6-5,-,TRBJ2-7,-,TGTGCCAGCAGTTCCGCGGGACAGTCCTACGAGCAGTACTTC,CASSSAGQSYEQYF
TRBV2,-,TRBJ2-2,-,TGTGCCAGCAGTGATAACTACAGGGCATCGAACACCGGGGAGCTGTTTTTT,CASSDNYRASNTGELFF
TRBV7-2,-,TRBJ2-2,-,TGTGCCAGCAGCTCAAGACAGGCGAACACCGGGGAGCTGTTTTTT,CASSSRQANTGELFF
TRBV6-1,-,TRBJ2-1,TRBD1,TGTGCCAGCAGTTGGACAGGGGGCGTTTACAATGAGCAGTTCTTC,CASSWTGGVYNEQFF
TRBV7-6,few,TRBJ1-1,-,TGTGCCAGCAGCTCAGGGGAGAACACTGAAGCTTTCTTT,CASSSGENTEAFF
TRBV4-3,-,TRBJ1-5,TRBD1,TGCGCCAGCAGCCCAGGACAGGGTAGGATTCAGCCCCAGCATTTT,CASSPGQGRIQPQHF
TRBV19,-,TRBJ2-7,-,TGTGCCAGTAGTCTAGTTTCGGACAGATTCTACGAGCAGTACTTC,CASSLVSDRFYEQYF
TRBV7-9,once,TRBJ2-1,-,TGTGCCAGCAGTTCCCTAGGGCGGACAATCAAAGGCTCCTACAATGAGCAGTTCTTC,CASSSLGRTIKGSYNEQFF
TRBV4-3,once,TRBJ1-4,-,TGCGCCAGCAGCCGGGGCTTAGATGAAAAACTGTTTTTT,CASSRGLDEKLFF
TRBV4-2,once,TRBJ2-3,TRBD2,TGTGCCAGCAGCCAAACCCCTCCTAGCGGTAGCACAGATACGCAGTATTTT,CASSQTPPSGSTDTQYF
TRBV7-8,few,TRBJ2-1,TRBD1,TGTGCCAGCAGCTACCCCCGGAGGACAGGAAGAAACAATGAGCAGTTCTTC,CASSYPRRTGRNNEQFF
TRBV5-1,-,TRBJ2-1,TRBD2,TGCGCCAGCAGCTCGACTAGCGGGAGGGACAATGAGCAGTTCTTC,CASSSTSGRDNEQFF
TRBV6-1,-,TRBJ2-3,TRBD2,TGTGCCAGCAGTGAAGGGAAGCGGGAGGGCTCAGATACGCAGTATTTT,CASSEGKREGSDTQYF
TRBV2,-,TRBJ2-2,TRBD2,TGTGCCGGGAAGCGGGGGAACACCGGGGAGCTGTTTTTT,CAGKRGNTGELFF
TRBV7-9,many,TRBJ2-1,-,TGTGCCAGCCAGACAGACAGCTCCTACAATGAGCAGTTCTTC,CASQTDSSYNEQFF
TRBV4-1,-,TRBJ2-7,-,TGCGCCAGCAGCCCTTCCCTGCTAGCAAACTACGAGCAGTACTTC,CASSPSLLANYEQYF
TRBV4-2,-,TRBJ2-4,-,TGTGCCAGCAGCCAAGATTTCGGGAGCGGGAACATTCAGTACTTC,CASSQDFGSGNIQYF
TRBV25-1,-,TRBJ2-7,TRBD1,TGTGCCAGCAGTGAATGGGGACAGGGAGCGGACGAGCAGTACTTC,CASSEWGQGADEQYF
TRBV5-1,-,TRBJ2-1,-,TGCGCCAGCAGCTTGGCCCCATCGGATGAGCAGTTCTTC,CASSLAPSDEQFF
TRBV2,-,TRBJ2-3,TRBD1,TGTGCCAGCAGGGAAAGGACAGGGGAGAGCACAGATACGCAGTATTTT,CASRERTGESTDTQYF
TRBV29-1,-,TRBJ1-1,-,TGCAGCGTTGGACCGGGACATAGCCCTGAAGCTTTCTTT,CSVGPGHSPEAFF
TRBV18,-,TRBJ2-4,-,TGTGCCAGCTCACCCGCTGAAGACTGGAGGGCCAAAAACATTCAGTACTTC,CASSPAEDWRAKNIQYF
TRBV7-9,-,TRBJ1-2,-,TGTGCCAGCAGCCCTACAGGGATCTCCTTCTATGGCTACACCTTC,CASSPTGISFYGYTF